The clone carrying this T cell receptor (beta chain) has at least ten counts. The sample belongs to a study of T-cell reconstitution after alpha-beta-depleted transplantation in children. TCRbeta library construction was performed incorporating unique molecular identifiers. TCRdb redid the calling of the PCR reads with MiXCR, one entry per CDR3 protein. In the table there are about 230,000 distinct CDR3 sequences, 9.7% of which are singletons. The length of the CDR3 is 15 residues. Trimming left V 3 bases short and J 1 base short, with 13 bases between. Germline CDR1 SGHRS, CDR2 YFSETQ. The sequence was collected from a human donor who donated a stem cell graft to a child with SCID. The chain uses TRBV5-1 and TRBJ1-1; tentatively, D is TRBD1 (5 bases). Sequencing was performed on PBMCs from the stem cell graft donor, taken from the stem cell graft. Here the CDR3 reads CASSSSGTGNTEAFF. As DNA, the CDR3 is TGCGCCAGCAGCTCCTCCGGGACGGGGAACACTGAAGCTTTCTTT. The variable domain in full, with the rest retrieved from reference TRBV5-1 and TRBJ1-1, is KAGVTQTPRYLIKTRGQQVTLSCSPISGHRSVSWYQQTPGQGLQFLFEYFSETQRNKGNFPGRFSGRQFSNSRSEMNVSTLELGDSALYLCASSSSGTGNTEAFFGQGTRLTVV.